What follows are 22 T cell receptor beta chains derived from one specimen sequenced in a study of vaccination effects on CD4 cells after COVID-19. Profiling relied on immunoSEQ multiplex PCR, and the TCRdb table lists in-frame clones only, not all of them. The top ten clones hold 5.5% to 7% of a sample with 50,000 to 65,000 clones, 75% to 80% of them seen once. The ViraFEST assay expanded antigen-specific CD4+ T cells with viral peptide pools before sequencing. Scientists isolated CD4+ T cells after a roughly 9-day culture period ended. Testing of the vaccine recipients showed negative nucleocapsid antibodies and no prior SARS-CoV-2 infection. Their antigen targets remain unknown. Source: CD4+ T cells from PBMCs cultured with HCoV-OC43 spike peptides, taken before COVID-19 vaccination. Stated subset: HCoV-OC43 spike overlapping peptide pool stimulation. These receptors originate from a human donor who received a COVID-19 vaccine.

A note on this clone: Distinct nucleotide sequences in the sample also encode this CDR3. The chain uses TRBV5-1 and TRBJ1-1; 9 bases match TRBD1. The CDR3 length is 13 residues. Per the germline V gene, CDR1 is SGHRS and CDR2 is YFSETQ. V was pared by 3 bases and J by 5 bases, with 2 bases of the junction left unmatched. Written as DNA, the CDR3 is TGCGCCAGCAGCTCCGACAGGGGGACTGAAGCTTTCTTT. The encoded protein is CASSSDRGTEAFF.

This clone showed up just once. The chain employs TRBV3-1 (or the pseudogene TRBV3-2) and TRBJ2-1; a weak D match, TRBD2 (6 bases). This CDR3 is built from 12 residues. V dropped 3 bases and J dropped 12 bases, with 12 bases sitting between them. The germline gives CDR1 LGHDT, CDR2 YNNKEL (reference sequence). CDR3 DNA: TGTGCCAGCAGCCACACGGGAGCCGTGCAGTTCTTC. Protein product: CASSHTGAVQFF.

V gene TRBV9 combines with J gene TRBJ2-2; D is uncertain. In germline, CDR1 is SGDLS, CDR2 YYNGEE. The CDR3 covers 14 residues. The V and J ends lost 1 base and 7 bases respectively, with 11 bases between them. The chain's CDR3 is CASSVSSPGGELFF. CDR3 bases: TGTGCCAGCAGCGTATCAAGCCCCGGCGGGGAGCTGTTTTTT.

The chain has TRBV5-5 and TRBJ2-3; possibly TRBD2 for D (7 bases). Germline CDR1 SGHKS, CDR2 YYEKEE (reference sequence). The CDR3 spans 16 residues. Trimming removed 2 bases at V and 1 base at J, with 14 bases between. The CDR3 bases are TGTGCCAGCAGCTTTCCCCGGGGGGCTCGCACAGATACGCAGTATTTT. Translated: CASSFPRGARTDTQYF.

This clone was detected once. An end of the junction differs from the germline gene, which may be a read error. The chain combines TRBV2 with TRBJ1-1; no clear D gene. Per germline, CDR1 SNHLY and CDR2 FYNNEI. CDR3 length: 11 residues. CDR3: CAGSENTEAFF. As DNA, the CDR3 is TGTGCCGGCAGTGAGAACACTGAAGCTTTCTTT.

This clone was observed once. The chain employs TRBV14 and TRBJ2-1, with 12 bases identical to TRBD2. The V and J ends lost 4 bases and 9 bases, in that order; junction bases with no gene match: 22. The CDR3 is made up of 20 amino acids. Germline values: CDR1 SGHDN, CDR2 FVKESK. As DNA, the CDR3 is TGTGCCAGCAGCCTAATTTTTGGCGGTACGAGGACTAGCGGGAACCTTGAGCAGTTCTTC. Amino acids: CASSLIFGGTRTSGNLEQFF.

In its sample, this clone was seen a few times. The rearrangement joins TRBV19 to TRBJ1-5; no firm D call. Germline V gene lookup returns CDR1 LNHDA and CDR2 SQIVND (reference sequence). This CDR3 region has 15 residues. V shed 3 bases and J shed 6 bases, with 15 bases lying between them. For the CDR3, the DNA is TGTGCCAGTAGTATTGGCACAGCGGATGGTCAGCCCCAGCATTTT. Its translation is CASSIGTADGQPQHF.

The chain carries TRBV29-1 and TRBJ2-2; 9 nucleotides line up with TRBD1. The V gene's germline CDR1 is SQVTM and CDR2 ANQGSEA. J lost 1 base, V lost 6 bases, and 0 bases had no gene match. The CDR3 is 13 amino acids. CDR3 protein: CSVDRGNTGELFF. The CDR3 DNA reads TGCAGCGTGGACAGGGGGAACACCGGGGAGCTGTTTTTT.

J is TRBJ1-1 and V is TRBV2, with a weak D call TRBD1 (6 bases). This CDR3 comprises 13 residues. Germline lookup yields CDR1 SNHLY and CDR2 FYNNEI. Deletions cut 4 bases from V and 1 base from J, with 7 bases between. The CDR3 region is CASSAGENTEAFF. CDR3 coding DNA: TGTGCCAGCAGTGCAGGGGAGAACACTGAAGCTTTCTTT.

J is TRBJ1-1 and V is TRBV19; D might be TRBD1 (5 bases). The CDR3 contains 15 residues. The V end lost 1 base, the J end lost 4 bases, and 13 bases lay between the germline ends. Germline lookup yields CDR1 LNHDA and CDR2 SQIVND (reference sequence). CDR3: CASSIAMGGVTEAFF. The CDR3 DNA is TGTGCCAGTAGTATAGCCATGGGGGGGGTCACTGAAGCTTTCTTT.

J is TRBJ1-1 and V is TRBV29-1, with D uncertain. The CDR3 sequence is 14 residues long. CDR1 is SQVTM and CDR2 is ANQGSEA in the germline V gene. V was shortened by 4 bases and J by 4 bases, with 16 bases between the two germline ends. In nucleotides, the CDR3 is TGCAGCGTTGGACATCCCGGGCGCTCCACTGAAGCTTTCTTT. Translation gives CSVGHPGRSTEAFF. Full variable domain (remainder filled in from reference TRBV29-1 and TRBJ1-1): SAVISQKPSRDICQRGTSLTIQCQVDSQVTMMFWYRQQPGQSLTLIATANQGSEATYESGFVIDKFPISRPNLTFSTLTVSNMSPEDSSIYLCSVGHPGRSTEAFFGQGTRLTVV.

V usage is TRBV18 and J usage is TRBJ2-1; TRBD2 aligns across 9 bases. Trimming cost V 2 bases and J 2 bases; bases outside gene matches: 4. This CDR3 region has 16 residues. Germline lookup yields CDR1 KGHSH and CDR2 LQKENI. In DNA, the CDR3 is TGTGCCAGCTCACCAAGGATAGCGGGGGCCTACAATGAGCAGTTCTTC. It encodes CASSPRIAGAYNEQFF. The whole variable domain, remainder taken from reference TRBV18 and TRBJ2-1, is NAGVMQNPRHLVRRRGQEARLRCSPMKGHSHVYWYRQLPEEGLKFMVYLQKENIIDESGMPKERFSAEFPKEGPSILRIQQVVRGDSAAYFCASSPRIAGAYNEQFFGPGTRLTVL.

The V and J genes are TRBV12-3 or TRBV12-4 and TRBJ1-1; D remains unclear. The CDR3 is 13 residues long. V shed 9 bases and J shed 0 bases, with 11 bases lying between them. CDR3 nucleotide sequence: TGTGCCAGTACGGCGGCGATGAACACTGAAGCTTTCTTT. Translation: CASTAAMNTEAFF.

This clone occurred a few times. The V call is TRBV30, the J call TRBJ1-6; 8 nucleotides agree with TRBD1. Germline assignment: CDR1 GTSNPN and CDR2 SVGIG (reference sequence). V trimming: 5 bases; J trimming: 10 bases; junction bases outside the gene matches: 10. This CDR3 has 14 residues. In DNA, the CDR3 is TGTGCCTGGGAAAAAGACAGGGGACACTCACCCCTCCACTTT. Its translation: CAWEKDRGHSPLHF.

The chain joins TRBV30 to TRBJ1-4; D unclear. V dropped 5 bases and J dropped 4 bases, with 11 bases sitting between them. In germline, CDR1 is GTSNPN, CDR2 SVGIG (reference sequence). The CDR3 is 13 residues long. The CDR3 DNA reads TGTGCCTGGGGCCGGCGGGGTAATGAAAAACTGTTTTTT. Protein sequence: CAWGRRGNEKLFF. Using reference TRBV30 and TRBJ1-4 for the parts outside the CDR3, the full variable domain is SQTIHQWPATLVQPVGSPLSLECTVEGTSNPNLYWYRQAAGRGLQLLFYSVGIGQISSEVPQNLSASRPQDRQFILSSKKLLLSDSGFYLCAWGRRGNEKLFFGSGTQLSVL.

The chain employs TRBV5-1 and TRBJ2-7; a weak D match, TRBD2 (6 bases). Trimming removed 1 base at V and 7 bases at J, with 15 bases between. Germline values: CDR1 SGHRS, CDR2 YFSETQ. The CDR3 loop spans 14 amino acids. CDR3 amino acids: CASSLLPARGEQYV. In DNA, the CDR3 is TGCGCCAGCAGCTTGCTACCCGCTCGGGGGGAGCAGTACGTC.

The chain recombines TRBV21-1 with TRBJ1-3; the tabulated D call, TRBD1, remains unverified against the DNA. TRBV21-1 is flagged as a pseudogene. The CDR3 runs 13 residues. CDR3 protein: CANTTLTGNTIYF. CDR3 in DNA: TGTGCCAACACGACACTTACTGGAAACACCATATATTTT.

The chain employs TRBV6-5 and TRBJ2-3, with a possible D match to TRBD1 (6 bases). With 6 bases removed from V and 9 bases from J, the gap between germline ends came to 13 bases. The CDR3 loop spans 12 amino acids. Germline lookup yields CDR1 MNHEY and CDR2 SVGAGI. CDR3 sequence: CASSQQGPTQYF. The CDR3 DNA sequence: TGTGCCAGCAGCCAACAGGGTCCAACGCAGTATTTT.

This clone was counted once. This chain connects TRBV7-2 to TRBJ1-4; D is undetermined. This CDR3 has 15 residues. Germline-derived CDR1 and CDR2 are SGHTA and FQGNSA. Trimming shortened V by 2 bases and J by 0 bases, and 7 bases separated the two germline ends. The DNA for the CDR3 is TGTGCCAGCAGCTTATTCGGTGCAACTAATGAAAAACTGTTTTTT. The encoded protein is CASSLFGATNEKLFF.

The CDR3 is CASSQDRGPNQPQHF. In nucleotides, the CDR3 is TGCGCCAGCAGCCAAGATAGGGGCCCCAATCAGCCCCAGCATTTT. The rearrangement links TRBV4-3 to TRBJ1-5, with a possible D match to TRBD1 (5 bases). The CDR3 sequence is 15 residues long. Trimming cost V 0 bases and J 3 bases, with 9 bases left between them. Germline assignment: CDR1 LGHNA and CDR2 YSLEER.

This clone has more than one count but fewer than ten. This chain joins TRBV28 and TRBJ1-6, with 8 nucleotides matching TRBD1. The CDR3 covers 13 residues. The germline gives CDR1 MDHEN, CDR2 SYDVKM. Trimming cost V 11 bases and J 8 bases; bases outside gene matches: 8. CDR3 sequence reads: CAEGRGQDSPLHF. The CDR3 nucleotides read TGTGCCGAGGGCAGGGGGCAGGATTCACCCCTCCACTTT.

The rearrangement links TRBV10-3 to TRBJ2-1; no firm D call. Germline CDR1 and CDR2: ENHRY and SYGVKD. CDR3 length: 13 amino acids. V lost 6 bases and J lost 7, with 13 bases in between. Here the CDR3 DNA reads TGTGCCATCAGATTTTCCGGGTCAAATGAGCAGTTCTTC. As protein: CAIRFSGSNEQFF.